One and the same sample provided the 10 T cell receptor beta chains below, sequenced in a study of blood T cells in healthy people across ages. PCR was performed a second time for roughly 7 to 12 cycles using a sample-barcoded 5' primer and a J-beta primer mix. Each CDR3 protein gets one entry after TCRdb re-called the 5' RACE reads with MiXCR. This table has roughly 1,100,000 distinct CDR3 sequences, under 30% appearing once. Separately, the same data were catalogued under a study of T cells of mothers and their children.

The sample was blood. Receptors were obtained from a girl aged 2-15 years in good health.

This clonotype has more than one count but fewer than ten. The chain uses TRBV5-1 and TRBJ1-4; maybe TRBD1 (5 bases). The CDR3 has 14 amino acids. V was clipped by 0 bases and J by 8 bases, with 11 bases between them. The germline CDR1 and CDR2 sequences are SGHRS and YFSETQ. This chain's CDR3 is CASSLEGREEKLFF. The CDR3, as DNA: TGCGCCAGCAGCTTGGAGGGGCGCGAGGAAAAACTGTTTTTT. The whole variable domain, remainder taken from reference TRBV5-1 and TRBJ1-4, is KAGVTQTPRYLIKTRGQQVTLSCSPISGHRSVSWYQQTPGQGLQFLFEYFSETQRNKGNFPGRFSGRQFSNSRSEMNVSTLELGDSALYLCASSLEGREEKLFFGSGTQLSVL.

This clonotype has only a few counts. A junction end diverges from the germline sequence, so it may reflect a read error. The V gene is TRBV27, the J gene TRBJ2-7; 10 bases align to TRBD2. This CDR3 has 14 residues. Germline CDR1 reads MNHEY; CDR2 reads SMNVEV (reference sequence). CDR3 DNA sequence: TGCGCCAGCAGTTTAACTAGCGGGAAATCCGAGCAGTACTTC. It is translated as CASSLTSGKSEQYF.

This clonotype was found a few times. This chain uses TRBV5-1 with TRBJ1-5; D not resolved. The V gene lost 9 bases and the J gene lost 2 bases, with 12 bases spanning the gap. Germline CDR1 and CDR2: SGHRS and YFSETQ. The CDR3 covers 13 residues. The CDR3 nucleotides read TGCGCCATCCGGTACTCAGGCAATCAGCCCCAGCATTTT. Its protein is CAIRYSGNQPQHF. The full variable domain, rest sourced from reference TRBV5-1 and TRBJ1-5, is KAGVTQTPRYLIKTRGQQVTLSCSPISGHRSVSWYQQTPGQGLQFLFEYFSETQRNKGNFPGRFSGRQFSNSRSEMNVSTLELGDSALYLCAIRYSGNQPQHFGDGTRLSIL.

The V gene is TRBV28, the J gene TRBJ1-3; D gene ambiguous. The germline V and J ends were trimmed by 0 bases and 4 bases, with 16 bases remaining between them. Germline V gives CDR1 MDHEN, CDR2 SYDVKM. There are 17 residues in the CDR3. In DNA form, the CDR3 reads TGTGCCAGCAGTTTATGGCCAACCGGCCGGGTCGGAAACACCATATATTTT. As protein: CASSLWPTGRVGNTIYF.

V usage is TRBV28 and J usage is TRBJ2-7; the D gene is possibly TRBD2 (6 bases). The CDR3 loop spans 16 amino acids. V lost 2 bases and J 5 bases, leaving 19 bases between the germline ends. Germline-derived CDR1 and CDR2 are MDHEN and SYDVKM. CDR3 sequence reads: CASSLGGATLRDEQYF. The DNA for the CDR3 is TGTGCCAGCAGTTTAGGAGGGGCTACCCTCAGGGACGAGCAGTACTTC.

This clonotype was picked up one time. The gene calls are TRBV11-3 and TRBJ1-1; D not resolved. CDR1 is SGHNT, CDR2 YENEEA, per germline. CDR3 length equals 12 residues. V was clipped by 3 bases and J by 5 bases, with 7 bases between them. The DNA of the CDR3 is TGTGCCAGCAGCTTCGAGTGGACTGAAGCTTTCTTT. Translating gives CASSFEWTEAFF.

The CDR3 bases are TGTGCCAGCAGCTTAGCCCTACAACGGGACGGGGAACTGCAGTTCTTC. Translating gives CASSLALQRDGELQFF. The chain employs TRBV7-9 and TRBJ2-5; D may be TRBD1 or TRBD2 (5 bases each). The J call may be mistaken, given a closer DNA end match to TRBJ2-1. CDR1 is SEHNR, CDR2 FQNEAQ, per germline (reference sequence). The CDR3 has 16 amino acids.

The chain's CDR3 is CASSFNPGPMETQYF. CDR3 DNA: TGTGCCAGCAGCTTCAATCCGGGTCCCATGGAGACCCAGTACTTC. This sequence joins TRBV7-2 and TRBJ2-5; D remains unclear. V was pared by 3 bases and J by 5 bases, with 16 bases between. Germline assignment: CDR1 SGHTA and CDR2 FQGNSA. This CDR3 spans 15 amino acids.

There are a few counts of this clonotype. The rearrangement links TRBV7-8 to TRBJ2-7, with D possibly being TRBD1 (6 bases). CDR3 length: 15 amino acids. The germline V and J ends were trimmed by 1 base and 1 base, with 11 bases remaining between them. Germline CDR1 SGHVS, CDR2 FQNEAQ. CDR3 sequence: CASSLEGDGSYEQYF. In nucleotides, the CDR3 is TGTGCCAGCAGCTTAGAGGGGGACGGATCCTACGAGCAGTACTTC. The entire variable domain, with the rest obtained from reference TRBV7-8 and TRBJ2-7, is as follows: GAGVSQSPRYKVAKRGQDVALRCDPISGHVSLFWYQQALGQGPEFLTYFQNEAQLDKSGLPSDRFFAERPEGSVSTLKIQRTQQEDSAVYLCASSLEGDGSYEQYFGPGTRLTVT.

The V call is TRBV28, the J call TRBJ2-7, with D possibly being TRBD1 (5 bases). With 2 bases removed from V and 4 bases from J, the gap between germline ends came to 12 bases. From germline, CDR1 is MDHEN and CDR2 SYDVKM. There are 14 residues in the CDR3. The CDR3 spells CASSLVREGYEQYF. CDR3 DNA: TGTGCCAGCAGTTTAGTCAGGGAAGGGTACGAGCAGTACTTC.